The rows below give T cell receptor beta chains drawn from one sample of a study of CD8 T cells in Susac syndrome. TCRdb reanalysed the immunoSEQ multiplex PCR reads using MiXCR and keeps one entry per CDR3 protein. The sample lists a few hundred thousand distinct CDR3 sequences, around 90% occurring once. The sample consisted of CD8+ T cells from PBMCs. These receptors were collected from a human donor with multiple sclerosis. Both conserved end residues are part of each CDR3. Fields, in order: clone size, J gene, D gene, V gene, CDR3 protein, CDR3 DNA. D genes are given only for firm matches. Size is omitted from some rows. Given values are once, few, many or a class for expanded clones.

NA TRBJ1-1 NA TRBV13 CASSLGGSYLEAFF TGTGCCAGCAGCTTAGGTGGCAGCTATCTCGAAGCTTTCTTT
NA TRBJ2-2 NA TRBV24-1 CATSEYMGGELFF TGTGCCACCAGTGAATACATGGGCGGGGAGCTGTTTTTT
NA TRBJ2-1 NA TRBV5-1 CASSLGDGISYNEQFF TGCGCCAGCAGCTTGGGGGACGGGATATCCTACAATGAGCAGTTCTTC
NA TRBJ2-7 TRBD1 TRBV27 CASSLLPGQGPYEQYF TGTGCCAGCAGTTTACTCCCGGGACAGGGCCCCTACGAGCAGTACTTC
NA TRBJ1-4 NA TRBV6-5 CASSYGQLNEKLFF TGTGCCAGCAGTTACGGACAGCTTAATGAAAAACTGTTTTTT
NA TRBJ2-3 NA TRBV7-9 CASSSGLTTTDTQYF TGTGCCAGCAGCTCGGGACTTACAACCACAGATACGCAGTATTTT
once TRBJ1-2 NA TRBV5-6 CASSRGSTYGYTF TGTGCCAGCAGCAGGGGGTCCACCTATGGCTACACCTTC
NA TRBJ1-2 NA TRBV7-9 CASSLGNRRGYTF TGTGCCAGCAGCTTGGGAAACCGGAGGGGCTACACCTTC
NA TRBJ2-3 TRBD1 TRBV19 CASSYRGSSRDTQYF TGTGCCAGTAGTTACAGGGGGTCCAGCCGAGATACGCAGTATTTT
once TRBJ1-5 NA TRBV2 CASSEEEGYSNQPQHF TGTGCCAGCAGTGAAGAAGAGGGGTATAGCAATCAGCCCCAGCATTTT
NA TRBJ2-1 NA TRBV27 CASSFSQTKYNEQFF TGTGCCAGCAGTTTTTCCCAGACCAAATACAATGAGCAGTTCTTC
NA TRBJ1-1 TRBD1 TRBV4-2 CASSQQGVTEAFF TGTGCCAGCAGCCAGCAGGGGGTTACTGAAGCTTTCTTT
NA TRBJ2-1 NA TRBV7-9 CASSLTGSTQFF TGTGCCAGCAGCTTAACGGGGTCCACACAGTTCTTC
NA TRBJ2-2 TRBD1 TRBV9 CASSDPGQGVTGNLFF TGTGCCAGCAGCGATCCGGGACAGGGGGTCACCGGGAATCTGTTTTTT
NA TRBJ2-1 TRBD1 TRBV27 CASSSGTESSYNEQFF TGTGCCAGCAGTTCGGGGACAGAGAGCTCCTACAATGAGCAGTTCTTC
NA TRBJ1-2 NA TRBV6-6 CASGQGGLYGYTF TGTGCCAGTGGACAAGGGGGGCTCTATGGCTACACCTTC
NA TRBJ2-1 NA TRBV5-6 CASSFSGDNEQFF TGTGCCAGCAGCTTTTCGGGGGACAATGAGCAGTTCTTC
NA TRBJ2-7 NA TRBV6-6 CASSYTGPPLGQYF TGTGCCAGCAGTTACACGGGACCCCCTCTAGGGCAGTACTTC
NA TRBJ2-3 TRBD2 TRBV19 CASKRSGRGTDTQYF TGTGCCAGTAAACGGAGCGGGAGAGGTACAGATACGCAGTATTTT
NA TRBJ1-6 NA TRBV11-2 CASSLGLDTFSPLHF TGTGCCAGCAGCTTAGGTTTAGACACCTTTTCACCCCTCCACTTT
NA TRBJ2-5 TRBD1 TRBV12-3/TRBV12-4 CASSLGQGAGETQYF TGTGCCAGCAGTTTAGGGCAGGGGGCTGGGGAGACCCAGTACTTC
NA TRBJ1-2 NA TRBV19 CASSIDTYAYGYTF TGTGCCAGTAGTATTGACACGTATGCCTATGGCTACACCTTC
once TRBJ1-5 NA TRBV15 CATSRTTGNQPQHF TGTGCCACCAGCAGGACTACCGGCAATCAGCCCCAGCATTTT
NA TRBJ2-3 NA TRBV29-1 CSVPPGNTDTQYF TGCAGCGTACCTCCCGGGAACACAGATACGCAGTATTTT
NA TRBJ2-7 NA TRBV30 CAWSSGYEQYF TGTGCCTGGAGTTCTGGGTACGAGCAGTACTTC
once TRBJ1-1 NA TRBV7-9 CASSTSGWPEAFF TGTGCCAGCAGCACTAGCGGGTGGCCTGAAGCTTTCTTT
NA TRBJ1-1 NA TRBV5-1 CASSLYPAVNTEAFF TGCGCCAGCAGCTTGTATCCAGCCGTGAACACTGAAGCTTTCTTT
NA TRBJ2-7 NA TRBV20-1 CSARVPSYYEQYF TGCAGTGCTAGAGTGCCTAGCTATTACGAGCAGTACTTC
NA TRBJ2-3 NA TRBV13 CASSLVSTRPTDTQYF TGTGCCAGCAGCTTAGTCTCTACCCGGCCCACAGATACGCAGTATTTT
NA TRBJ2-4 TRBD1 TRBV7-9 CASSSNRGRGWDIQYF TGTGCCAGCAGCTCAAACAGGGGGCGAGGGTGGGACATTCAGTACTTC
NA TRBJ2-7 TRBD1 TRBV9 CASSVGQASYEQYF TGTGCCAGCAGCGTGGGACAGGCCTCCTACGAGCAGTACTTC
once TRBJ2-3 TRBD2 TRBV30 CAWSVGRGWLDTQYF TGTGCCTGGAGTGTAGGGCGGGGGTGGTTGGATACGCAGTATTTT
NA TRBJ1-1 TRBD1 TRBV29-1 CSARGTEMNTEAFF TGCAGCGCTAGGGGGACAGAGATGAACACTGAAGCTTTCTTT
NA TRBJ2-5 TRBD2 TRBV4-2 CASSPGLALETQYF TGTGCCAGCAGCCCCGGACTAGCCTTAGAGACCCAGTACTTC
NA TRBJ1-5 NA TRBV19 CASNSQSGGPQHF TGTGCCAGTAATTCCCAGTCTGGAGGGCCCCAGCATTTT